These 7 T cell receptor beta chains came from one sample sequenced in a study of blood T cell repertoires in COVID-19. Here immunoSEQ multiplex PCR was the method, and the copy in TCRdb shows in-frame clones only, minus some. The data hold about 67,000 clones, with 86% observed a single time. The sequenced sample was peripheral blood. These TCRs come from a man between 50 and 59 years old with active COVID-19.

This chain links TRBV2 with TRBJ1-1; TRBD1 matches 10 bases. The CDR3 is 19 residues long. Germline lookup yields CDR1 SNHLY and CDR2 FYNNEI. The V gene end was trimmed by 1 base and the J gene end by 3 bases; junction bases not matched to a gene: 14. The DNA of the CDR3 is TGTGCCAGCAGTGAAGGCCTACCGGGACAGGGGTTTTATTACACTGAAGCTTTCTTT. This translates into CASSEGLPGQGFYYTEAFF. The full variable domain, rest sourced from reference TRBV2 and TRBJ1-1, is EPEVTQTPSHQVTQMGQEVILRCVPISNHLYFYWYRQILGQKVEFLVSFYNNEISEKSEIFDDQFSVERPDGSNFTLKIRSTKLEDSAMYFCASSEGLPGQGFYYTEAFFGQGTRLTVV.

The V and J genes are TRBV4-3 and TRBJ2-3; TRBD2 matches at 9 bases. Trimming removed 2 bases from V and 5 bases from J; junction bases left unmatched: 8. The CDR3 covers 16 residues. Per the germline V gene, CDR1 is LGHNA and CDR2 is YSLEER. The CDR3 spells CASSQYTGLAGDTQYF. The CDR3 region has the DNA TGCGCCAGCAGCCAATATACGGGACTAGCTGGAGATACGCAGTATTTT.

The chain joins TRBV9 to TRBJ2-7, with 10 bases fitting TRBD2. The CDR3 contains 15 residues. The germline CDR1 and CDR2 sequences are SGDLS and YYNGEE. J was trimmed by 4 bases and V by 0 bases; bases with no gene match: 4. CDR3 coding DNA: TGTGCCAGCAGCGTAGCAGCGGGGGGGAGGTACGAGCAGTACTTC. Translating gives CASSVAAGGRYEQYF.

The chain links TRBV29-1 to TRBJ2-5; D may be TRBD2 (6 bases). Germline V gene data show CDR1 as SQVTM and CDR2 as ANQGSEA. V was clipped by 6 bases and J by 1 base, with 12 bases between them. The CDR3 is 13 residues long. CDR3 DNA sequence: TGCAGCGTGGGCCTAGCGACCCAAGAGACCCAGTACTTC. It yields the protein CSVGLATQETQYF.

The DNA of the CDR3 is TGTGCCAGCAGCCCCCGCAGGGGGCCGTTCAATGAGCAGTTCTTC. Encoded protein: CASSPRRGPFNEQFF. The rearrangement joins TRBV14 to TRBJ2-1; TRBD1 aligns across 8 bases. Unmatched junction bases numbered 8, after V lost 4 bases and J lost 6 bases. Germline lookup yields CDR1 SGHDN and CDR2 FVKESK. This CDR3 is built from 15 residues.

The CDR3: CAIRETGTEAFF. The CDR3 region has the DNA TGTGCCATCAGGGAAACAGGGACTGAAGCTTTCTTT. The chain is built from TRBV10-3 and TRBJ1-1; the D gene is possibly TRBD1 (6 bases). V lost 6 bases to trimming and J lost 5 bases, with 10 bases between them. The CDR3 has 12 amino acids. Germline assignment: CDR1 ENHRY and CDR2 SYGVKD.

The genes are TRBV6-6 and TRBJ2-3; TRBD1 might be the D (6 bases). This CDR3 has 14 amino acids. CDR1 and CDR2 from the germline V gene are MNHNY and SVGAGI (reference sequence). V was cut by 5 bases and J by 3 bases, with 12 bases left in between. The CDR3 spells CASSDVTGTDTQYF. CDR3 in DNA: TGTGCCAGCAGTGATGTTACAGGGACAGATACGCAGTATTTT.